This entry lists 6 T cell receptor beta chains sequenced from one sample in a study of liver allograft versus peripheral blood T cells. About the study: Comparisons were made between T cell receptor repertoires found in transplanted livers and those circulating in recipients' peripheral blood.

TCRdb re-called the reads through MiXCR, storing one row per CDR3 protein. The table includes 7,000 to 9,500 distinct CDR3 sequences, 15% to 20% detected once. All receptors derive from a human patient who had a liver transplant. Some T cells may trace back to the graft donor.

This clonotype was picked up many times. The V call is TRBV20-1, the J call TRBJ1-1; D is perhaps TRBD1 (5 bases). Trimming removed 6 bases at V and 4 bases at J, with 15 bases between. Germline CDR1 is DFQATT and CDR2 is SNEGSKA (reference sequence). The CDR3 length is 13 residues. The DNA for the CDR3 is TGCAGTGCCAGGGTCTTTGGGGGCACTGAAGCTTTCTTT. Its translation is CSARVFGGTEAFF.

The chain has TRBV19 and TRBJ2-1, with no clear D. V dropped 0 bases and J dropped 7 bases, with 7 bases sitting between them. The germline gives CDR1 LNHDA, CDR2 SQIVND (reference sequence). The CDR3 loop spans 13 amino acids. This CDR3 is CASSIDADNEQFF. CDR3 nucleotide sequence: TGTGCCAGTAGTATAGACGCCGATAATGAGCAGTTCTTC.

CDR3 DNA sequence: TGTGCCAGCCTCCGCAAGGGGTCGGATGGCTACACCTTC. As protein: CASLRKGSDGYTF. The gene calls are TRBV7-9 and TRBJ1-2, with D maybe TRBD1 (5 bases). The CDR3 spans 13 residues. Trimming pared 8 bases from V and 6 bases from J, leaving 16 bases between. Germline lookup yields CDR1 SEHNR and CDR2 FQNEAQ (reference sequence).

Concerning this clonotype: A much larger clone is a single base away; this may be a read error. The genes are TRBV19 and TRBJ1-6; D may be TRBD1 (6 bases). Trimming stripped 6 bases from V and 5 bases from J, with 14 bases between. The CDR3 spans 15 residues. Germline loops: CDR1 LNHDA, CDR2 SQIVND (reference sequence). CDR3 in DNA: TGTGCCAGTAGCGCGGGGGCAGGCCATAATTCACCCCTCCACTTT. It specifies CASSAGAGHNSPLHF.

The CDR3 DNA sequence: TGTGCCAGCAGCTCCGGGACAGGCGAAGCTTTCTTT. Its translation is CASSSGTGEAFF. The genes are TRBV7-9 and TRBJ1-1; 8 bases fit TRBD1. Germline V CDR1 and CDR2: SEHNR, FQNEAQ (reference sequence). The CDR3 is made up of 12 amino acids. V gave up 4 bases and J gave up 8 bases; unmatched junction bases: 3. Looking up the rest from reference TRBV7-9 and TRBJ1-1 gives the full variable domain: DTGVSQNPRHKITKRGQNVTFRCDPISEHNRLYWYRQTLGQGPEFLTYFQNEAQLEKSRLLSDRFSAERPKGSFSTLEIQRTEQGDSAMYLCASSSGTGEAFFGQGTRLTVV.

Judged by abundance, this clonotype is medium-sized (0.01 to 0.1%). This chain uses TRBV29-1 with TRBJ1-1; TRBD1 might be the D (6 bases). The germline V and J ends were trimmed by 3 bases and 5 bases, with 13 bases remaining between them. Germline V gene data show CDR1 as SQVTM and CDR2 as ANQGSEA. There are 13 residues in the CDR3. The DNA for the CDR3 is TGCAGCGTTGATGGGGGGCGAGGAACTGAAGCTTTCTTT. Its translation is CSVDGGRGTEAFF. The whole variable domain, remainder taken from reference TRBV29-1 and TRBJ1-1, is SAVISQKPSRDICQRGTSLTIQCQVDSQVTMMFWYRQQPGQSLTLIATANQGSEATYESGFVIDKFPISRPNLTFSTLTVSNMSPEDSSIYLCSVDGGRGTEAFFGQGTRLTVV.